This T cell receptor beta chain was recorded in a study of response to subunit inactivated influenza vaccine. This CDR3 region has 15 residues. With 3 bases removed from V and 0 bases from J, the gap between germline ends came to 8 bases. MiXCR, run by TCRdb on the RT-PCR reads, gives a single entry per CDR3 protein. The sample has hundreds of thousands of distinct CDR3 sequences; 6% to 9% are singletons. This clonotype was seen repeatedly, ten times or more. What it recognizes is unknown. Study-level results: That few new T cells are recruited by each seasonal influenza vaccination was the authors' suggestion.

This specimen consisted of PBMCs from blood, obtained less than 30 months after vaccination. The clonotype was recovered from a man aged 50 to 69 who received an inactivated influenza vaccine. This sequence joins TRBV12-3 or TRBV12-4 and TRBJ2-2, with D perhaps matching TRBD1 (5 bases). The CDR3 bases are TGTGCCAGCAGTTTCGCCAGGGCGAACACCGGGGAGCTGTTTTTT. It yields the protein CASSFARANTGELFF.